Described below is a single TCR beta chain sequence and its context. It may be a read error: a sequence one base away is much more abundant. This record belongs to a study of blood T cells in healthy people across ages. A second PCR of about 6 to 12 cycles used a sample-barcoded 5' primer and a J-beta primer mix. TCRdb fed the 5' RACE reads into MiXCR, producing one record per CDR3 protein. Of about 1,400,000 distinct CDR3 sequences listed, 42% are singletons. The CDR3 loop spans 13 amino acids. The chain recombines TRBV12-3 or TRBV12-4 with TRBJ2-1; D may match TRBD1 or TRBD2 (5 bases each). The sample consisted of blood. The sequence was obtained from a woman aged 18-29 years in good health. DNA for the CDR3: TGTGCCAGCAGTCCCGGACGGGGCAATGAGAAGTTCTTC. This sequence encodes CASSPGRGNEKFF.